The 27 T cell receptor beta chains reported below all come from one sample, sequenced in a study of OX40 agonist ivuxolimab in advanced cancers. Library method: the immunoSEQ multiplex PCR assay. TCRdb re-hosts the immuneACCESS table, in-frame sequences only. Its copies lack some clones; in the studies checked, an unresolved V gene accounts for under half of them, and the cause for the rest is not known. In all, the sample holds about 40,000 clones, and about 91% of those were seen once. The ten largest clonotypes hold 20% to 30% of the sample. The input for sequencing was CD4+ or CD8+ T cells sorted from blood, taken in a trial of the OX40 agonist ivuxolimab. The receptors here all came from an adult with an advanced solid tumor such as melanoma, head and neck, liver or kidney cancer.

The CDR3 is CASSPGQGARYEQYF. In nucleotides, the CDR3 is TGTGCCAGTAGCCCGGGACAGGGGGCGCGTTACGAGCAGTACTTC. The chain couples TRBV19 to TRBJ2-7; 12 bases align to TRBD1. V lost 6 bases, J lost 4 bases, and 7 bases stayed unmatched. CDR3 length equals 15 residues. CDR1 and CDR2 (germline): LNHDA, SQIVND (reference sequence). The full variable domain, completed using reference TRBV19 and TRBJ2-7, is DGGITQSPKYLFRKEGQNVTLSCEQNLNHDAMYWYRQDPGQGLRLIYYSQIVNDFQKGDIAEGYSVSREKKESFPLTVTSAQKNPTAFYLCASSPGQGARYEQYFGPGTRLTVT.

This chain uses TRBV7-9 with TRBJ1-5, with D possibly matching TRBD1 (6 bases). The germline gives CDR1 SEHNR, CDR2 FQNEAQ (reference sequence). The CDR3 has 14 residues. The V gene lost 6 bases and the J gene lost 7 bases, with 16 bases spanning the gap. The DNA for the CDR3 is TGTGCCAGCAGTATAGGGGGGATCGGGCAGCCCCAGCATTTT. Translating it yields CASSIGGIGQPQHF.

V and J are TRBV4-1 and TRBJ2-1, with D unclear. CDR3 length: 15 amino acids. Germline values: CDR1 MGHRA, CDR2 YSYEKL. V gave up 3 bases and J gave up 2 bases, with 11 bases separating them. CDR3 amino acids: CASSHRVGTYNEQFF. CDR3 sequence (DNA): TGCGCCAGCAGCCATAGAGTGGGTACCTACAATGAGCAGTTCTTC.

The chain recombines TRBV6-5 with TRBJ2-7, with D tentatively TRBD1 (5 bases). The germline gives CDR1 MNHEY, CDR2 SVGAGI. V was shortened by 0 bases and J by 0 bases, with 12 bases between the two germline ends. The CDR3 has 16 residues. CDR3 in amino acids: CASSYSTQVSSYEQYF. In DNA form, the CDR3 reads TGTGCCAGCAGTTACTCGACACAGGTTTCCTCCTACGAGCAGTACTTC.

This clone was recorded only once. This sequence joins TRBV4-1 and TRBJ2-5, with TRBD2 matching 10 bases. Gene TRBJ2-7 matches the end of the DNA better, so the J call may be wrong. In germline, CDR1 is MGHRA, CDR2 YSYEKL. The length of the CDR3 is 17 residues. This CDR3 reads CASSQASGTSASYEQYF. CDR3 sequence (DNA): TGCGCCAGCAGCCAAGCGTCCGGGACTAGCGCGTCCTACGAGCAGTACTTC.

The CDR3 nucleotides read TGTGCCATCAGTGAGTCGACAGCTAGCACAGATACGCAGTATTTT. It encodes CAISESTASTDTQYF. V gene TRBV10-3 combines with J gene TRBJ2-3; tentatively, D is TRBD1 (5 bases). V lost 0 bases to trimming and J lost 0 bases, with 7 bases between them. Germline V CDR1 and CDR2: ENHRY, SYGVKD. This CDR3 spans 15 amino acids.

V gene TRBV5-1 combines with J gene TRBJ1-4; the D is unclear. V dropped 5 bases and J dropped 8 bases, with 13 bases sitting between them. Germline V lookup: CDR1 SGHRS, CDR2 YFSETQ. The CDR3 is made up of 13 amino acids. The CDR3 nucleotides are TGCGCCAGCAGGACTCTCCATGAGGAAAAACTGTTTTTT. This translates into CASRTLHEEKLFF.

This clone was counted a single time. The DNA of the CDR3 is TGTGCCAGCAGCTTTCCGGGACATATCTACGAGCAGTACTTC. Its protein product is CASSFPGHIYEQYF. The V call is TRBV7-2, the J call TRBJ2-7; TRBD1 is a possible D gene (6 bases). This CDR3 region has 14 residues. CDR1 is SGHTA, CDR2 FQGNSA, per germline. Trimming shortened V by 3 bases and J by 3 bases, and 12 bases separated the two germline ends. Supplemented by reference TRBV7-2 and TRBJ2-7, the full variable domain reads GAGVSQSPSNKVTEKGKDVELRCDPISGHTALYWYRQSLGQGLEFLIYFQGNSAPDKSGLPSDRFSAERTGGSVSTLTIQRTQQEDSAVYLCASSFPGHIYEQYFGPGTRLTVT.

This chain connects TRBV6-1 to TRBJ2-3; 7 nucleotides agree with TRBD2. The germline gives CDR1 MNHNS, CDR2 SASEGT. The CDR3 extends over 16 amino acids. The ends lost 2 bases at V and 3 bases at J; junction bases unmatched: 8. CDR3 coding DNA: TGTGCCAGCAGTGAAATGCTAGCGGACTTAACAGATACGCAGTATTTT. Protein: CASSEMLADLTDTQYF.

The chain recombines TRBV7-8 with TRBJ2-5; 11 positions match TRBD2. With V trimmed by 5 bases and J by 1 base, 3 bases remained unmatched. Germline-derived CDR1 and CDR2 are SGHVS and FQNEAQ. The CDR3 has 15 amino acids. CDR3 loop: CASSPGTSGQETQYF. CDR3 in DNA: TGTGCCAGCAGCCCCGGGACTAGCGGCCAAGAGACCCAGTACTTC.

This chain links TRBV28 with TRBJ1-6, with D possibly TRBD1 on 6 matching bases. CDR1 MDHEN and CDR2 SYDVKM come from the germline V gene. Trimming cost V 7 bases and J 6 bases, with 16 bases left between them. The CDR3 extends over 15 amino acids. The CDR3 DNA follows: TGTGCCAGCATTGAGAGGGGGACCACTAATTCACCCCTCCACTTT. The encoded protein is CASIERGTTNSPLHF.

A single count supports this clone. The rearrangement joins TRBV19 to TRBJ1-5; 7 positions match TRBD1. The CDR3 has 16 residues. The trim removed 4 bases at V and 0 bases at J, leaving 6 bases unmatched. Germline V CDR1 and CDR2: LNHDA, SQIVND (reference sequence). As DNA, the CDR3 is TGTGCCAGTAGTAGATCGGACAGGTCTAGCAATCAGCCCCAGCATTTT. As protein: CASSRSDRSSNQPQHF.

CDR3 nucleotide sequence: TGCGCCAGCAGCAACAGGAGAGCCAAAAACATTCAGTACTTC. Translated: CASSNRRAKNIQYF. The V gene is TRBV23-1, the J gene TRBJ2-4; D is possibly TRBD1 (5 bases). TRBV23-1 is assigned to the ORF class and has an uncertain function. The CDR3 length is 14 residues. Trimming took 6 bases from V and 0 from J, leaving 9 bases between them.

The chain uses TRBV6-5 and TRBJ2-7; 9 bases fit TRBD2. Germline lookup yields CDR1 MNHEY and CDR2 SVGAGI. V gave up 5 bases and J gave up 3 bases; unmatched junction bases: 5. This CDR3 has 14 amino acids. The CDR3 loop reads CASSPSGMIYEQYF. In DNA, the CDR3 is TGTGCCAGCAGTCCTAGCGGGATGATCTACGAGCAGTACTTC.

The chain has TRBV28 and TRBJ2-7; D is ambiguous. V was shortened by 2 bases and J by 2 bases, with 10 bases between the two germline ends. The CDR3 contains 14 residues. The germline V gene has CDR1 MDHEN and CDR2 SYDVKM. The CDR3 protein is CASSLLAATYEQYF. In nucleotides, the CDR3 is TGTGCCAGCAGTTTACTGGCCGCTACCTACGAGCAGTACTTC.

J is TRBJ2-4 and V is TRBV9, with D perhaps TRBD2 (5 bases). CDR3 size: 17 residues. Trimming took 0 bases from V and 0 from J, leaving 13 bases between them. CDR1 and CDR2 from the germline V gene are SGDLS and YYNGEE. Here the CDR3 reads CASSVDGGSLAKNIQYF. CDR3 nucleotide sequence: TGTGCCAGCAGCGTAGACGGAGGTTCCCTAGCCAAAAACATTCAGTACTTC.

This clone has just one count. The chain recombines TRBV4-1 with TRBJ2-7; TRBD1 agrees at 9 bases. J was trimmed by 4 bases and V by 4 bases; bases with no gene match: 5. The germline gives CDR1 MGHRA, CDR2 YSYEKL. This CDR3 spans 14 amino acids. The CDR3 here is CASSLNRGRYEQYF. The CDR3 nucleotides are TGCGCCAGCAGCCTCAACAGGGGGCGATACGAGCAGTACTTC.

The V and J genes are TRBV23-1 and TRBJ2-3; 7 bases are shared with TRBD1. TRBV23-1 belongs to the ORF category, with a function that is uncertain. This CDR3 has 20 amino acids. The J segment lost 0 bases and the V segment lost 4 bases, leaving 19 bases of the junction unmatched. For the CDR3, the DNA is TGCGCCAGCAGTCCCGGTTGGGACAGACCGGGACCTCAAAGCACAGATACGCAGTATTTT. Protein product: CASSPGWDRPGPQSTDTQYF.

This clone was recorded a few times. This chain links TRBV27 with TRBJ1-2; D not certain. CDR3 length equals 12 residues. Germline CDR1 MNHEY, CDR2 SMNVEV (reference sequence). The ends were cut back, 7 bases at V and 4 bases at J, with 10 bases in the middle. CDR3 sequence (DNA): TGTGCCAGCATGGGCCATGCCTATGGCTACACCTTC. It yields the protein CASMGHAYGYTF.

The rearrangement links TRBV27 to TRBJ1-4; 8 bases line up with TRBD1. The CDR3 loop spans 14 amino acids. After removal of 8 bases from V and 8 bases from J, the junction contained 10 bases not matched to a gene. CDR1 and CDR2 (germline): MNHEY, SMNVEV (reference sequence). DNA of the CDR3: TGTGCCAGCCGTCTGGCAGGGGGCCGGGAAAAACTGTTTTTT. Encoded protein: CASRLAGGREKLFF.

The V call is TRBV9, the J call TRBJ2-7, with 7 bases identical to TRBD1. The CDR3 consists of 16 residues. The germline V gene encodes CDR1 SGDLS and CDR2 YYNGEE. The ends lost 4 bases at V and 0 bases at J; junction bases unmatched: 10. CDR3 protein: CASSPEARGNSYEQYF. The CDR3 region has the DNA TGTGCCAGCAGCCCAGAAGCCAGGGGGAACTCCTACGAGCAGTACTTC.

The V gene is TRBV15, the J gene TRBJ2-7; unclear D gene. The CDR3 runs to 13 residues. CDR1 is LNHNV and CDR2 is YYDKDF in the germline V gene (reference sequence). Deletions cut 9 bases from V and 5 bases from J, with 17 bases between. The CDR3 bases are TGTGCCACGTCCAGTCTGGGTAGCCACGAGCAGTACTTC. Protein: CATSSLGSHEQYF.

As regards this clone: The junction does not match germline at one end; this may be a read error. This rearrangement joins TRBV6-5 to TRBJ2-7, with D tentatively TRBD2 (5 bases). Per germline, CDR1 MNHEY and CDR2 SVGAGI. The CDR3 loop spans 11 amino acids. The CDR3 nucleotides are TGTGCCACCAGTTTGGGAGACGAGCAGTACTTC. It yields the protein CATSLGDEQYF.

The chain links TRBV4-1 to TRBJ2-1; TRBD1 matches 11 bases. With V trimmed by 4 bases and J by 7 bases, 3 bases remained unmatched. The CDR3 is made up of 14 amino acids. CDR1 and CDR2 from the germline V gene are MGHRA and YSYEKL. CDR3 amino acids: CASSLGTGGNEQFF. The CDR3 nucleotides are TGCGCCAGCAGCCTCGGGACAGGGGGGAATGAGCAGTTCTTC.

Notes on this clone: One end of the junction does not line up with germline, which may come from a read error. The J gene is TRBJ2-1, the V gene TRBV7-7; 7 bases are shared with TRBD2. The length of the CDR3 is 16 residues. Germline V lookup: CDR1 SSHAT, CDR2 FNYEAQ (reference sequence). The CDR3: CASSLGEGFPPGEQFF. CDR3 DNA: TGTGCTAGCAGCTTAGGGGAGGGGTTCCCGCCAGGTGAGCAGTTCTTC.

The chain couples TRBV7-9 to TRBJ2-3; possible D gene TRBD1, 6 bases. CDR1 and CDR2 from the germline V gene are SEHNR and FQNEAQ (reference sequence). The CDR3 has 15 amino acids. The V and J ends lost 7 bases and 0 bases respectively, with 14 bases between them. Here the CDR3 reads CASTPAGASTDTQYF. The CDR3 DNA follows: TGTGCCAGCACCCCGGCAGGGGCAAGCACAGATACGCAGTATTTT.

The gene calls are TRBV30 and TRBJ2-2; possibly TRBD1 for D (5 bases). The CDR3 consists of 13 residues. Between the trimmed V and J ends, which lost 0 bases and 5 bases, there was a span of 7 bases. Germline V gene sequence: CDR1 GTSNPN, CDR2 SVGIG (reference sequence). Here the CDR3 DNA reads TGTGCCTGGAGTGTAGGGGTTACCGGGGAGCTGTTTTTT. Translating it yields CAWSVGVTGELFF.